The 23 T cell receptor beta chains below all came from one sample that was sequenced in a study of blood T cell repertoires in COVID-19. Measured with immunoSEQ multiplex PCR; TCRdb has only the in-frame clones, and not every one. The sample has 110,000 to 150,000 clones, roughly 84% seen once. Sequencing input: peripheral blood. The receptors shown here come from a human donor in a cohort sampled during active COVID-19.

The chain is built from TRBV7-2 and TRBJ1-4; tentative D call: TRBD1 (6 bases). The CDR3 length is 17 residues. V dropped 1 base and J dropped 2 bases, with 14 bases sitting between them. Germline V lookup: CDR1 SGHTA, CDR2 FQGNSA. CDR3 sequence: CASSLGSQGFTNEKLFF. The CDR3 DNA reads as TGTGCCAGCAGCTTAGGGTCGCAGGGGTTTACTAATGAAAAACTGTTTTTT.

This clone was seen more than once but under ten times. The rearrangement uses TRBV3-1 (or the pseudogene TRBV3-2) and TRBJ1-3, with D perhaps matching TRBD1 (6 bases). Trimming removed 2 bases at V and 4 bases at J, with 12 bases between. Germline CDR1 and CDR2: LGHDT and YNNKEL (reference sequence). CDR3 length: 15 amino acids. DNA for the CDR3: TGTGCCAGCAGCCAAACCCGGACAGCAGGAAACACCATATATTTT. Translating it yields CASSQTRTAGNTIYF.

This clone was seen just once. CDR3 protein: CASSRDSSYNEQFF. In DNA form, the CDR3 reads TGTGCCAGCAGCCGGGACAGCTCCTACAATGAGCAGTTCTTC. This chain joins TRBV7-3 and TRBJ2-1; 7 nucleotides agree with TRBD1. Germline V lookup: CDR1 SGHTA, CDR2 FQGTGA. This CDR3 spans 14 amino acids. With 5 bases clipped from V and 0 bases from J, the junction kept 1 base outside the gene matches.

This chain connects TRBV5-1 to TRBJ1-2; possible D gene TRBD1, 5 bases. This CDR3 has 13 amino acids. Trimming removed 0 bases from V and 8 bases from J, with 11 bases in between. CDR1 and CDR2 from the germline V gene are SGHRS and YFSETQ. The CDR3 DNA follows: TGCGCCAGCAGCTTGGCACAGGTCGACGGCTACACCTTC. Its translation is CASSLAQVDGYTF.

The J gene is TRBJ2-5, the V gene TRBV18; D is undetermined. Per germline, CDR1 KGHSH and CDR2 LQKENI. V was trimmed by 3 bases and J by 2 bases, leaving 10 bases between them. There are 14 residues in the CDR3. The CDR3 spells CASSPQTQQETQYF. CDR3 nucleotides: TGTGCCAGCTCACCGCAGACTCAACAAGAGACCCAGTACTTC.

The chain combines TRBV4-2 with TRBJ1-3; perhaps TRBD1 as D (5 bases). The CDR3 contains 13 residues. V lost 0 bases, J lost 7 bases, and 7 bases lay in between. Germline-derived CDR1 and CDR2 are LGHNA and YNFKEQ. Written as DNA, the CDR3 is TGTGCCAGCAGCCAAGATTCAGGGAACACCATATATTTT. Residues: CASSQDSGNTIYF.

The CDR3 reads CASSQAGTRNEQFF. The CDR3 DNA reads as TGCGCCAGCAGCCAAGCTGGGACTAGGAATGAGCAGTTCTTC. The gene calls are TRBV4-3 and TRBJ2-1, with 8 bases identical to TRBD2. V was clipped by 1 base and J by 7 bases; unmatched bases: 3. CDR3 length: 14 amino acids. Germline-derived CDR1 and CDR2 are LGHNA and YSLEER.

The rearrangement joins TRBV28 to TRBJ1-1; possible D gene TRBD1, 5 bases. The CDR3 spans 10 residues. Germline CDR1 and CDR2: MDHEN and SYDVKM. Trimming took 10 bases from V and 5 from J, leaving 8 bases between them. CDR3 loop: CAIGGTEAFF. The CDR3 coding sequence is TGTGCCATCGGGGGAACTGAAGCTTTCTTT. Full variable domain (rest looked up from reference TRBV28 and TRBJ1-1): DVKVTQSSRYLVKRTGEKVFLECVQDMDHENMFWYRQDPGLGLRLIYFSYDVKMKEKGDIPEGYSVSREKKERFSLILESASTNQTSMYLCAIGGTEAFFGQGTRLTVV.

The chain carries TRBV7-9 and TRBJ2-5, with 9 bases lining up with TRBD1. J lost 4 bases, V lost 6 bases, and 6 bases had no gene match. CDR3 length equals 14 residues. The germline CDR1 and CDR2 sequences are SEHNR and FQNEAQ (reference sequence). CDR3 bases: TGTGCCAGCAGGATACAGGGGGCTGGAGAGACCCAGTACTTC. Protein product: CASRIQGAGETQYF.

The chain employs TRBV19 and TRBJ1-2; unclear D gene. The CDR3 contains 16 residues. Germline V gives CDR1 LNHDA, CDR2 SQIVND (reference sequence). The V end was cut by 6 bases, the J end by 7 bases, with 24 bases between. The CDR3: CASRAGAKAIYLGYTF. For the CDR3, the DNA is TGTGCCAGTAGGGCGGGAGCTAAGGCGATCTACCTTGGCTACACCTTC.

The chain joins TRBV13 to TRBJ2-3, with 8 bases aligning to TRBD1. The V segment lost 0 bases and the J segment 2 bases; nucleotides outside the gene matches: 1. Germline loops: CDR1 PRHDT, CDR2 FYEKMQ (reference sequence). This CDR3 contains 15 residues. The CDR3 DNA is TGTGCCAGCAGCTTAGGGACAGGGGACACAGATACGCAGTATTTT. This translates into CASSLGTGDTDTQYF.

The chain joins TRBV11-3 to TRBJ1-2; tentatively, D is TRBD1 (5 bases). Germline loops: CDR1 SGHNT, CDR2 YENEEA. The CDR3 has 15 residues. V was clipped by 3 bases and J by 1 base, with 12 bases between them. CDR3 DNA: TGTGCCAGCAGCTTGAATAGGGGTAATAACTATGGCTACACCTTC. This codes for CASSLNRGNNYGYTF.

The CDR3 region is CASTGNYNEQFF. CDR3 DNA sequence: TGTGCCAGTACGGGTAACTACAATGAGCAGTTCTTC. The rearrangement uses TRBV19 and TRBJ2-1; unclear D gene. Germline V gene data show CDR1 as LNHDA and CDR2 as SQIVND (reference sequence). Trimming stripped 7 bases from V and 3 bases from J, with 7 bases between. The CDR3 is made up of 12 amino acids.

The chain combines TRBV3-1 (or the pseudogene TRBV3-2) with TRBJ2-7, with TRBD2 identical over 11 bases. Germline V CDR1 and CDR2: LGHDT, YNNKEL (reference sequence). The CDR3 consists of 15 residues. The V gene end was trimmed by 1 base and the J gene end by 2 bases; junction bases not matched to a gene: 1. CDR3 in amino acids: CASSQGLAGPYEQYV. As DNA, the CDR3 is TGTGCCAGCAGCCAAGGACTAGCGGGGCCCTACGAGCAGTACGTC.

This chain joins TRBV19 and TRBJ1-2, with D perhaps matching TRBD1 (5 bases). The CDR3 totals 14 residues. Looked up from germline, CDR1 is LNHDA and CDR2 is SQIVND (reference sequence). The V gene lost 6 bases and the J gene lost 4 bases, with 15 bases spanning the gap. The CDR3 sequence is CASRPPGLIYGYTF. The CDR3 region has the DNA TGTGCCAGTAGGCCTCCGGGACTCATCTATGGCTACACCTTC.

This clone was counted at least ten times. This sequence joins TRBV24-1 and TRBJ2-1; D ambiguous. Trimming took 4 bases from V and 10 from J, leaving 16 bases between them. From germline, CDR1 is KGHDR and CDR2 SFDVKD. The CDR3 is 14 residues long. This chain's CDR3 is CATSDHAVGEEQFF. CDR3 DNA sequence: TGTGCCACCAGTGACCACGCGGTAGGAGAAGAGCAGTTCTTC.

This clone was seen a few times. CDR3 nucleotide sequence: TGTGCCAGTAGTATAAGCGGGAACTCCTACAATGAGCAGTTCTTC. Translated: CASSISGNSYNEQFF. The chain is built from TRBV19 and TRBJ2-1, with 7 bases that match TRBD2. J was trimmed by 0 bases and V by 2 bases; bases with no gene match: 1. Germline lookup yields CDR1 LNHDA and CDR2 SQIVND (reference sequence). The CDR3 totals 15 residues.

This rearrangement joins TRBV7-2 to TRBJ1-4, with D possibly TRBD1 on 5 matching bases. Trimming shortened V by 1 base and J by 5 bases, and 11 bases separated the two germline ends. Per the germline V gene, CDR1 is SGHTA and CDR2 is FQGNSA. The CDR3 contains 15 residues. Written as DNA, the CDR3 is TGTGCCAGCAGCTTAGATGGAGGGACCAATGAAAAACTGTTTTTT. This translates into CASSLDGGTNEKLFF.

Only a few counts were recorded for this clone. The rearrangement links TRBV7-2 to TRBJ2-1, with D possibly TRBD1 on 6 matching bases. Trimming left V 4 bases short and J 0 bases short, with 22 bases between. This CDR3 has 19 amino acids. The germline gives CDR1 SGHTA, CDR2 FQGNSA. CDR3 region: CASSSRTALRGSSYNEQFF. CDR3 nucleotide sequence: TGTGCCAGCAGCTCCCGAACGGCTCTTAGGGGGAGCTCCTACAATGAGCAGTTCTTC. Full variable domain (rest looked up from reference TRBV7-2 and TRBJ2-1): GAGVSQSPSNKVTEKGKDVELRCDPISGHTALYWYRQSLGQGLEFLIYFQGNSAPDKSGLPSDRFSAERTGGSVSTLTIQRTQQEDSAVYLCASSSRTALRGSSYNEQFFGPGTRLTVL.

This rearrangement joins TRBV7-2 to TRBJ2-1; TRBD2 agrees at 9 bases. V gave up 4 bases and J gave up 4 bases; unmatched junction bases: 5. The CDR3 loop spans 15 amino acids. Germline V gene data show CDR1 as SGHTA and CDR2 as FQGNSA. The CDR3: CASSWAGGRYNEQFF. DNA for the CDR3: TGTGCCAGCAGCTGGGCGGGGGGGCGGTACAATGAGCAGTTCTTC.

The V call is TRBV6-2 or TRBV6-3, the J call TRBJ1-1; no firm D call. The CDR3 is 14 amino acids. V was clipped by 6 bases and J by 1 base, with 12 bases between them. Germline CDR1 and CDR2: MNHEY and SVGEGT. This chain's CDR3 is CASSKPQTNTEAFF. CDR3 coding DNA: TGTGCCAGCAGCAAGCCACAGACGAACACTGAAGCTTTCTTT.

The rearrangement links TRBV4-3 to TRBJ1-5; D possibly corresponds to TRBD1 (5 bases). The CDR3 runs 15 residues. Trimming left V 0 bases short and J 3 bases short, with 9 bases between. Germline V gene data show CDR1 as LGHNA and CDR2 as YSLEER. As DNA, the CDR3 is TGCGCCAGCAGCCAAGATCAGGACACCAATCAGCCCCAGCATTTT. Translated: CASSQDQDTNQPQHF.

Written as DNA, the CDR3 is TGTGCCAGCAGCCAAGGGCTGAGCGTCTCTGGAAACACCATATATTTT. This translates into CASSQGLSVSGNTIYF. The rearrangement uses TRBV3-1 (or the pseudogene TRBV3-2) and TRBJ1-3; no clear D. The CDR3 spans 16 residues. Germline CDR1 reads LGHDT; CDR2 reads YNNKEL (reference sequence). V was clipped by 1 base and J by 0 bases, with 10 bases between them.